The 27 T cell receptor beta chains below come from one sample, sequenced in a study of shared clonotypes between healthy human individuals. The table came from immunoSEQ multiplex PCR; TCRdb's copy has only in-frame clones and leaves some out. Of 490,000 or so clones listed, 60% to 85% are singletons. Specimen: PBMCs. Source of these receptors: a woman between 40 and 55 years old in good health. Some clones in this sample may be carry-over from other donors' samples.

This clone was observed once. The CDR3 bases are TGTGCCAGCTCCCAGCCGGGACTAGCGGGAGCCGGGGAGCTGTTTTTT. It codes for CASSQPGLAGAGELFF. The rearrangement links TRBV18 to TRBJ2-2; 14 bases map to TRBD2. The CDR3 covers 16 residues. CDR1 is KGHSH and CDR2 is LQKENI in the germline V gene. J was trimmed by 6 bases and V by 6 bases; bases with no gene match: 6.

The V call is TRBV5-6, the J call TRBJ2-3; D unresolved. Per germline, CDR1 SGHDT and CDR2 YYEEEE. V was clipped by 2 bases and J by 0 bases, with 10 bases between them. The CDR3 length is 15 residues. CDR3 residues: CASSFDSYSTDTQYF. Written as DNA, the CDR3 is TGTGCCAGCAGCTTCGATAGCTATAGCACAGATACGCAGTATTTT.

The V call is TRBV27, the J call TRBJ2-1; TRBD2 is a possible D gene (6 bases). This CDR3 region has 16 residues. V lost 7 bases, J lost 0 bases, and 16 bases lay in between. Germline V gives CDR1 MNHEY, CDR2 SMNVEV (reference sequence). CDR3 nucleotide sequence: TGTGCCAGCACCCCTGGGGGACTGGGCTCCTACAATGAGCAGTTCTTC. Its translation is CASTPGGLGSYNEQFF.

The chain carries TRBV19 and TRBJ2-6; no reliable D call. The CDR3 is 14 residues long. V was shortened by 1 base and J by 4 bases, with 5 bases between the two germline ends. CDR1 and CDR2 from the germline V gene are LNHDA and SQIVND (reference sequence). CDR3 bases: TGTGCCAGTAGTATAGGAAGCGGGGCCAACGTCCTGACTTTC. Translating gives CASSIGSGANVLTF.

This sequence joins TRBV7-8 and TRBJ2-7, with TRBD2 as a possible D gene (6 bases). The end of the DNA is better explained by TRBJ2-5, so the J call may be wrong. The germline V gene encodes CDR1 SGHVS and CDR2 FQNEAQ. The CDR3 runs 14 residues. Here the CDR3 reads CASSPGGAGETQYF. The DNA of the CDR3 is TGTGCCAGCAGCCCCGGCGGGGCGGGAGAGACCCAGTACTTC.

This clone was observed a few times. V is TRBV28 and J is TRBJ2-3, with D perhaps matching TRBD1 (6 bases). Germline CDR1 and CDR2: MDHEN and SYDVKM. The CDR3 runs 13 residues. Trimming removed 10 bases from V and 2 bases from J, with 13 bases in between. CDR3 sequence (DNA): TGTGCCATCCTCGGACAGATCACAGATACGCAGTATTTT. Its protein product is CAILGQITDTQYF.

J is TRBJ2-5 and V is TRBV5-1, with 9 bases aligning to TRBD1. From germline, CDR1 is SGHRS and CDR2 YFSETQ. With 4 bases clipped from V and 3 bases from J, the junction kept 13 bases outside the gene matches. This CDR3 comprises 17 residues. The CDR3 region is CASSHENRGPVKETQYF. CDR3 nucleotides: TGCGCCAGCAGCCACGAGAACAGGGGGCCGGTAAAAGAGACCCAGTACTTC.

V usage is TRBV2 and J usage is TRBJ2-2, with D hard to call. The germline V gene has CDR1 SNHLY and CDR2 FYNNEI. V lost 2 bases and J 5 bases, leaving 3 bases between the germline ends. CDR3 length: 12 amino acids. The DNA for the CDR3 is TGTGCCAGCAGTGAACCAACCGGGGAGCTGTTTTTT. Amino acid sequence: CASSEPTGELFF.

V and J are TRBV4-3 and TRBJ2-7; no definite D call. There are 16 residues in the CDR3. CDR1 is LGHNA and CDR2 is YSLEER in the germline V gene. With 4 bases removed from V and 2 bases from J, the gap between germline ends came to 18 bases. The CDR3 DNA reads TGCGCCAGCAGCCCGAAGGTAGATTCCCTTACCTACGAGCAGTACTTC. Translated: CASSPKVDSLTYEQYF.

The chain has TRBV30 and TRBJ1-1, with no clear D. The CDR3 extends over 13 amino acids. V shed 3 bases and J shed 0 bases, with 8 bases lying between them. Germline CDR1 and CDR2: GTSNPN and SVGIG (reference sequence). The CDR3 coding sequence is TGTGCCTGGAGGTCAGAGATGAACACTGAAGCTTTCTTT. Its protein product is CAWRSEMNTEAFF. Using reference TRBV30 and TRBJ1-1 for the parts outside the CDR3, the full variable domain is SQTIHQWPATLVQPVGSPLSLECTVEGTSNPNLYWYRQAAGRGLQLLFYSVGIGQISSEVPQNLSASRPQDRQFILSSKKLLLSDSGFYLCAWRSEMNTEAFFGQGTRLTVV.

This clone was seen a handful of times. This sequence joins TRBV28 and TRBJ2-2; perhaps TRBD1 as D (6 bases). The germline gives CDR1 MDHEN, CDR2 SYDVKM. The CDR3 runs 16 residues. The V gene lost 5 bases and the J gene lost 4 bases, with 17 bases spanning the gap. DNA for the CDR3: TGTGCCAGCAGTAGATACTCCGGGACACCCACCGGGGAGCTGTTTTTT. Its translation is CASSRYSGTPTGELFF.

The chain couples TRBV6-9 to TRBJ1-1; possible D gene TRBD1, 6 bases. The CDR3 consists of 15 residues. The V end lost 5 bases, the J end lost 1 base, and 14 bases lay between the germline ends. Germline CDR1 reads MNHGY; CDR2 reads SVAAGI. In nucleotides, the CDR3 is TGTGCCAGCAGTCGACAGGACATTGGGAACACTGAAGCTTTCTTT. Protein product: CASSRQDIGNTEAFF.

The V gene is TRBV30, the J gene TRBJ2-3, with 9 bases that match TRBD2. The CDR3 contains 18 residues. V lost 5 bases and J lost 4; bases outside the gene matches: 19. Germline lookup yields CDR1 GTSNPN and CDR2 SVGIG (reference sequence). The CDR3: CAWETSRREGGRSDTQYF. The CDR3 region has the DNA TGTGCCTGGGAAACGAGCCGGCGGGAGGGGGGGAGATCAGATACGCAGTATTTT.

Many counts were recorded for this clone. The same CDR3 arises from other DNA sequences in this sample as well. In DNA, the CDR3 is TGTGCCAGCAGCCCAGGGGCCAATCAGCCCCAGCATTTT. It translates to CASSPGANQPQHF. The V gene is TRBV28, the J gene TRBJ1-5, with D possibly TRBD1 on 6 matching bases. The CDR3 length is 13 residues. Germline CDR1 is MDHEN and CDR2 is SYDVKM. Trimming took 6 bases from V and 3 from J, leaving 9 bases between them.

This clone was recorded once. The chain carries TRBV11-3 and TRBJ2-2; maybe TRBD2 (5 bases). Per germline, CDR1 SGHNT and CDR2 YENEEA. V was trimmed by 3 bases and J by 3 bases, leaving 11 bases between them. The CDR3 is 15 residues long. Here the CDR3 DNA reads TGTGCCAGCAGCTTGACCCCCGGGGACACCGGGGAGCTGTTTTTT. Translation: CASSLTPGDTGELFF.

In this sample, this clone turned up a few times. CDR3 amino acids: CSADPGGFGNTIYF. CDR3 nucleotide sequence: TGCAGCGCCGACCCGGGGGGGTTTGGAAACACCATATATTTT. The genes are TRBV29-1 and TRBJ1-3, with a tentative D call TRBD1 (5 bases). This CDR3 spans 14 amino acids. V dropped 7 bases and J dropped 3 bases, with 16 bases sitting between them. Germline V gene sequence: CDR1 SQVTM, CDR2 ANQGSEA.

The CDR3 spells CASSSRTSGRLQETQYF. Here the CDR3 DNA reads TGTGCCAGCAGCTCACGGACTAGCGGGAGGCTCCAAGAGACCCAGTACTTC. This sequence joins TRBV7-2 and TRBJ2-5, with 14 bases identical to TRBD2. The CDR3 is 17 amino acids. V dropped 4 bases and J dropped 1; count of bases not matched to a gene: 5. Looked up from germline, CDR1 is SGHTA and CDR2 is FQGNSA.

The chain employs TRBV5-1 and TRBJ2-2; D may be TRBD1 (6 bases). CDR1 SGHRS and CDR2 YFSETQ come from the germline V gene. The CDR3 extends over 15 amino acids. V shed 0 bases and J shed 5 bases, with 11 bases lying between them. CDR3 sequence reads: CASSLEGVGTGELFF. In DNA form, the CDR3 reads TGCGCCAGCAGCTTGGAGGGGGTTGGTACCGGGGAGCTGTTTTTT.

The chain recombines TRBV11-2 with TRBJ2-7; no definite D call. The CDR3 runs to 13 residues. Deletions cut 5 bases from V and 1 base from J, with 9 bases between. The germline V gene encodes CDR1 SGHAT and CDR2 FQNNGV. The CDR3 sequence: CASSGGYSYEQYF. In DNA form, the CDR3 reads TGTGCCAGCAGCGGCGGATATTCCTACGAGCAGTACTTC.

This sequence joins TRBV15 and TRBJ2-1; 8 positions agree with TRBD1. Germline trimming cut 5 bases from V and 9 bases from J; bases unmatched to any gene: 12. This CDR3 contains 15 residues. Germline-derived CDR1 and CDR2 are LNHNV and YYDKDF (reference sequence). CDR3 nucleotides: TGTGCCACCAGCCTAGGACAGGGAACGGTCACTGAGCAGTTCTTC. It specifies CATSLGQGTVTEQFF.

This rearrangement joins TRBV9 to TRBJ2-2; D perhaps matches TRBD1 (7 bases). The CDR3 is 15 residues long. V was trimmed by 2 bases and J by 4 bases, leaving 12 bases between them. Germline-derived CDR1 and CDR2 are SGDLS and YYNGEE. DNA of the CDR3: TGTGCCAGCAGCGTGGAGGGGGCGGCCACCGGGGAGCTGTTTTTT. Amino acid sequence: CASSVEGAATGELFF.

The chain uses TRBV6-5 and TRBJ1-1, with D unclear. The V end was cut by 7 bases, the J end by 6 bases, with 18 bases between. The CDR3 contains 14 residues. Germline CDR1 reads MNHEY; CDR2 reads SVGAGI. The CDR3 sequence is CASNQSPAEAEAFF. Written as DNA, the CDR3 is TGTGCCAGCAATCAGTCGCCGGCAGAAGCTGAAGCTTTCTTT.

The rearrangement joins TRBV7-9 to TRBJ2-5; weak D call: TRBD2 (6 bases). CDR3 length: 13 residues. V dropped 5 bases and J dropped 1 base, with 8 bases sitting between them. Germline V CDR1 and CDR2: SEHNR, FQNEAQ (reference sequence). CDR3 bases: TGTGCCAGCAGCCGGGGAGGCCAAGAGACCCAGTACTTC. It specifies CASSRGGQETQYF.

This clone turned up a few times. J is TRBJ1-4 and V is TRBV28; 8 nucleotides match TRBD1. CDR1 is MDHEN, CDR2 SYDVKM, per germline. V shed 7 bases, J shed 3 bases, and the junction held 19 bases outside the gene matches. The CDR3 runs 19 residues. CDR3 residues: CASTDNVGQGGFSNEKLFF. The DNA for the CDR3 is TGTGCCAGCACCGATAACGTAGGACAGGGAGGTTTTTCTAATGAAAAACTGTTTTTT.

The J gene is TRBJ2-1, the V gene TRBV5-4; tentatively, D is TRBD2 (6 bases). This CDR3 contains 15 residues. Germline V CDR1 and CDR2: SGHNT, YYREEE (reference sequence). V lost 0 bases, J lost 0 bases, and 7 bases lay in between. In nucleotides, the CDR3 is TGTGCCAGCAGCTTGGTGGGGGGCTCCTACAATGAGCAGTTCTTC. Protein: CASSLVGGSYNEQFF.

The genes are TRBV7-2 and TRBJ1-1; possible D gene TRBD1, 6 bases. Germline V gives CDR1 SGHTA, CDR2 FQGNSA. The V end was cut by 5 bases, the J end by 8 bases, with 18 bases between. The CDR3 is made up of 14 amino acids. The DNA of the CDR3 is TGTGCCAGCAGCCTAGGACAAGGGGGTCAGGAAGCTTTCTTT. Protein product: CASSLGQGGQEAFF. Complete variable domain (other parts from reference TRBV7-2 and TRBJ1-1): GAGVSQSPSNKVTEKGKDVELRCDPISGHTALYWYRQSLGQGLEFLIYFQGNSAPDKSGLPSDRFSAERTGGSVSTLTIQRTQQEDSAVYLCASSLGQGGQEAFFGQGTRLTVV.

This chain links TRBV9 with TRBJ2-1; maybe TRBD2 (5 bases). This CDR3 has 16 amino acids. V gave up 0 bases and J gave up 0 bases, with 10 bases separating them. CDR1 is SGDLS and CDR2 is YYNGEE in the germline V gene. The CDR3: CASSVAASSSYNEQFF. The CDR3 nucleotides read TGTGCCAGCAGCGTAGCTGCTAGCAGCTCCTACAATGAGCAGTTCTTC.